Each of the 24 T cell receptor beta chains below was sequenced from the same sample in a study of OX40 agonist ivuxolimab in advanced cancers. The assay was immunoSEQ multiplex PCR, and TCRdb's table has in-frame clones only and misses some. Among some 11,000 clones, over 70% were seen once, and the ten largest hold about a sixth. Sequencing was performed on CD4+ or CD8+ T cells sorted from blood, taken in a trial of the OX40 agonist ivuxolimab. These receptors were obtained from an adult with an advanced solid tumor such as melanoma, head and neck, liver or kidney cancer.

CDR3 DNA: TGTGCCACCGGGACAGGGGGCCCGAATGAGCAGTTCTTC. It encodes CATGTGGPNEQFF. The V and J genes are TRBV10-3 and TRBJ2-1; 12 nucleotides agree with TRBD1. J gave up 7 bases and V 10 bases, and 5 bases lay outside the gene matches. The CDR3 has 13 residues. CDR1 and CDR2 from the germline V gene are ENHRY and SYGVKD.

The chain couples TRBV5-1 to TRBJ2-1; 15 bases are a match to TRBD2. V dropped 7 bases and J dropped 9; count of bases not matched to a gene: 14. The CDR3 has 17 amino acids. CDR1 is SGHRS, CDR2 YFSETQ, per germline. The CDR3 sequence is CASAGTSGGTKLGEQFF. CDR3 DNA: TGCGCCAGCGCCGGGACTAGCGGGGGGACCAAGTTAGGTGAGCAGTTCTTC.

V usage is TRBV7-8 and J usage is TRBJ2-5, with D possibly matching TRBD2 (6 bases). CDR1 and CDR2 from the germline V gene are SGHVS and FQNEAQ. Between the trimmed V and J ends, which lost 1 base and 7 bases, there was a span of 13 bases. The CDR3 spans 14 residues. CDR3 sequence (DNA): TGTGCCAGCAGCTTAGACCACCCCGGGGGGACCCAGTACTTC. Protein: CASSLDHPGGTQYF.

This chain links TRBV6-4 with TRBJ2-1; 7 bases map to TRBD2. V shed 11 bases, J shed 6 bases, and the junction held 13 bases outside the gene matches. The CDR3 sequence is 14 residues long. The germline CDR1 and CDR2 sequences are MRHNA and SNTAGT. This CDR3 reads CADLCGRLVNEQFF. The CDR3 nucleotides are TGTGCCGACCTCTGCGGGAGATTAGTCAATGAGCAGTTCTTC.

In nucleotides, the CDR3 is TGTGCCAGCAGCGGGAGGACAGGGCCCCCATCAGAGACCCAGTACTTC. This encodes CASSGRTGPPSETQYF. The V call is TRBV7-9, the J call TRBJ2-5; 8 bases agree with TRBD1. The CDR3 has 16 amino acids. Germline V gives CDR1 SEHNR, CDR2 FQNEAQ (reference sequence). V trimming: 5 bases; J trimming: 4 bases; junction bases outside the gene matches: 12.

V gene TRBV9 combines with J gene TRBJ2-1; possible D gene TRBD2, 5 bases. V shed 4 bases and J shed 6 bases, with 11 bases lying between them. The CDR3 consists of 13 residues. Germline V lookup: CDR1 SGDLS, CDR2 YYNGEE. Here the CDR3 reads CASSPSSANEQFF. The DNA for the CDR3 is TGTGCCAGCAGCCCTAGTAGCGCCAATGAGCAGTTCTTC.

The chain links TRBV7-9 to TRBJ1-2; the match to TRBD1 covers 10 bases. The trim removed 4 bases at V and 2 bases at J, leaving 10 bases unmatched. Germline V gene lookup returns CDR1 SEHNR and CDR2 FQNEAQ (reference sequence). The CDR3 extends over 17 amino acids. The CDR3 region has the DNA TGTGCCAGCAGCTCAGGGACAGGGGTTTATAAGAACTATGGCTACACCTTC. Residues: CASSSGTGVYKNYGYTF.

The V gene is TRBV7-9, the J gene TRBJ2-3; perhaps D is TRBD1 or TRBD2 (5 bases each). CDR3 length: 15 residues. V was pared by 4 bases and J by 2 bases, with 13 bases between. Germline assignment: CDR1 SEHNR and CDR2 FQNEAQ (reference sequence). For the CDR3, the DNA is TGTGCCAGCAGCTCGGGACCCGAATTCACAGATACGCAGTATTTT. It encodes CASSSGPEFTDTQYF. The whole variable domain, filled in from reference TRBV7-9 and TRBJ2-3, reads DTGVSQNPRHKITKRGQNVTFRCDPISEHNRLYWYRQTLGQGPEFLTYFQNEAQLEKSRLLSDRFSAERPKGSFSTLEIQRTEQGDSAMYLCASSSGPEFTDTQYFGPGTRLTVL.

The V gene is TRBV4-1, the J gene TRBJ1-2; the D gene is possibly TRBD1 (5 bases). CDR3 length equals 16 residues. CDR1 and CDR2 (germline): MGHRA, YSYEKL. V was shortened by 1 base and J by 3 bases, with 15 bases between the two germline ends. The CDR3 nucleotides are TGCGCCAGCAGCCAAGGAGACGGCAGGGCTGACTATGGCTACACCTTC. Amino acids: CASSQGDGRADYGYTF.

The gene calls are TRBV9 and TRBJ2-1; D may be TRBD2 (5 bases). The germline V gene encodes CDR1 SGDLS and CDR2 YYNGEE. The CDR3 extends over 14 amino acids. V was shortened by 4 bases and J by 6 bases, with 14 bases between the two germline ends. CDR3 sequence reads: CASSPFRGFNEQFF. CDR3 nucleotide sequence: TGTGCCAGCAGCCCCTTTAGAGGGTTCAATGAGCAGTTCTTC. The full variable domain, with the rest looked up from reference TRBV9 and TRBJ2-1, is DSGVTQTPKHLITATGQRVTLRCSPRSGDLSVYWYQQSLDQGLQFLIQYYNGEERAKGNILERFSAQQFPDLHSELNLSSLELGDSALYFCASSPFRGFNEQFFGPGTRLTVL.

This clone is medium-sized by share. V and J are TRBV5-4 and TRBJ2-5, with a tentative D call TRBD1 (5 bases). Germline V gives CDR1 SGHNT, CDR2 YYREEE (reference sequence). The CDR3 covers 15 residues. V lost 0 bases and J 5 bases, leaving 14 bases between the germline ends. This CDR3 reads CASSLEPGLRETQYF. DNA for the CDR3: TGTGCCAGCAGCTTGGAGCCAGGGTTGAGGGAGACCCAGTACTTC.

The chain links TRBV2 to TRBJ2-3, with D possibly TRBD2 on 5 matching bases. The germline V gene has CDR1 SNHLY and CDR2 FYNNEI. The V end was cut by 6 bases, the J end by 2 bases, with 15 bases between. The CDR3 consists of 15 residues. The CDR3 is CASRPRGSNTDTQYF. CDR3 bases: TGTGCCAGCAGACCCCGGGGTTCCAACACAGATACGCAGTATTTT.

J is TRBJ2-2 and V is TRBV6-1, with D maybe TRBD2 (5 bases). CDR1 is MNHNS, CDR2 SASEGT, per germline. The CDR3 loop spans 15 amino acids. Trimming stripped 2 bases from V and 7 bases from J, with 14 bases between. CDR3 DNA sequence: TGTGCCAGCAGTGAACTAGCTGGGTCCGGCGGGGAGCTGTTTTTT. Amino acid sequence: CASSELAGSGGELFF.

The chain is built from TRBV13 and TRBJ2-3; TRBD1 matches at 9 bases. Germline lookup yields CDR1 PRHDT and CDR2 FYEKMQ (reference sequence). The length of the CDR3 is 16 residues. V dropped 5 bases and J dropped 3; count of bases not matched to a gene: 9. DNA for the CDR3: TGTGCCAGCAGCGAAAGCGACAGGGGGAAGACAGATACGCAGTATTTT. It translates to CASSESDRGKTDTQYF.

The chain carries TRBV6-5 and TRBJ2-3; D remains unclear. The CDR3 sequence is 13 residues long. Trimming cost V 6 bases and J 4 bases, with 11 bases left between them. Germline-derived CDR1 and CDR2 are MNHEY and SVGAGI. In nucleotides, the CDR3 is TGTGCCAGCAGGCCCCCTCGAGCAGATACGCAGTATTTT. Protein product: CASRPPRADTQYF.

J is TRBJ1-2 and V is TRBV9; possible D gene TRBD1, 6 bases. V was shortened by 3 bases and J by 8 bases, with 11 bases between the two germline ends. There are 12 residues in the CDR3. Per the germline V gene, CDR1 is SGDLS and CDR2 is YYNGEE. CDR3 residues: CASSGGGDGYTF. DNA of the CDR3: TGTGCCAGCAGCGGAGGGGGGGACGGCTACACCTTC.

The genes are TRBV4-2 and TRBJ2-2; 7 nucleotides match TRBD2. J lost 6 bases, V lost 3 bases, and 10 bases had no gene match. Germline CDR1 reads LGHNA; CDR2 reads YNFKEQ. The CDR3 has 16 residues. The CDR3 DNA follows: TGTGCCAGCAGCCATCTTTGGCGGGAGTTCCCCGGGGAGCTGTTTTTT. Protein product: CASSHLWREFPGELFF.

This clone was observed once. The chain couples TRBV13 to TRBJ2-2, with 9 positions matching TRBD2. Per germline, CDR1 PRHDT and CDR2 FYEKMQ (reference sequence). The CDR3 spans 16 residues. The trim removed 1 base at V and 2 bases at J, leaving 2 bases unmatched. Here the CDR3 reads CASSLALAGNTGELFF. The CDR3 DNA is TGTGCCAGCAGCTTAGCTCTAGCGGGAAACACCGGGGAGCTGTTTTTT.

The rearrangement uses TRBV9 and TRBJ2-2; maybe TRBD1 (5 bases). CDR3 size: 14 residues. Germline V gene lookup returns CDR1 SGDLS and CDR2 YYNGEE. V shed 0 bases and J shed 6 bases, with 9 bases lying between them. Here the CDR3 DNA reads TGTGCCAGCAGCGTAGAGGCAGGGTCCGGGGAGCTGTTTTTT. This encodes CASSVEAGSGELFF.

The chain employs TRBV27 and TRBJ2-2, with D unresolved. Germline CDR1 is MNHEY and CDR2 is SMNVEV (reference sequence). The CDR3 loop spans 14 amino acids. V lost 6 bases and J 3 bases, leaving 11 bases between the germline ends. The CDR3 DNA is TGTGCCAGCAGACCGAGAAGGGACACCGGGGAGCTGTTTTTT. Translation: CASRPRRDTGELFF.

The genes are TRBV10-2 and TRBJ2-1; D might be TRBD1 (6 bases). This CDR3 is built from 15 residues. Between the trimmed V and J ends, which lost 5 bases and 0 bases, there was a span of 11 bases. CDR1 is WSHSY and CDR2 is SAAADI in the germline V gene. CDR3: CASSPRGSSYNEQFF. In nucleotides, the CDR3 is TGCGCCAGCAGTCCTAGGGGGAGCTCCTACAATGAGCAGTTCTTC.

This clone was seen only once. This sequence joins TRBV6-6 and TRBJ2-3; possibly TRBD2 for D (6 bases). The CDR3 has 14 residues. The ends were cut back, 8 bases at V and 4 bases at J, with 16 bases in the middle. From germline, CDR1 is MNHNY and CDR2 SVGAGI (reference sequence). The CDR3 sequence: CASGGQGFADTQYF. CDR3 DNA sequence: TGTGCCAGCGGAGGGCAGGGATTCGCAGATACGCAGTATTTT.

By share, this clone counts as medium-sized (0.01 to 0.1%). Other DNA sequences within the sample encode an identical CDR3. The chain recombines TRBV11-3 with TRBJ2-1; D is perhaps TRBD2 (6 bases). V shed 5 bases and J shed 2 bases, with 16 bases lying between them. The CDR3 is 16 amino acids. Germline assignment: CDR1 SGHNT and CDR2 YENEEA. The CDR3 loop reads CASSPPLADTYNEQFF. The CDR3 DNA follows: TGTGCCAGCAGCCCCCCACTAGCAGATACCTACAATGAGCAGTTCTTC. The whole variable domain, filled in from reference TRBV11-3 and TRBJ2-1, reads EAGVVQSPRYKIIEKKQPVAFWCNPISGHNTLYWYLQNLGQGPELLIRYENEEAVDDSQLPKDRFSAERLKGVDSTLKIQPAELGDSAVYLCASSPPLADTYNEQFFGPGTRLTVL.

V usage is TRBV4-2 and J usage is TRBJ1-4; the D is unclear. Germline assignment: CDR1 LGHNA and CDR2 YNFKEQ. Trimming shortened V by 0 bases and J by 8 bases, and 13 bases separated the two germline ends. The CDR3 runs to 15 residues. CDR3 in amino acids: CASSQESPMREKLFF. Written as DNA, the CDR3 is TGTGCCAGCAGCCAAGAAAGTCCGATGAGGGAAAAACTGTTTTTT.